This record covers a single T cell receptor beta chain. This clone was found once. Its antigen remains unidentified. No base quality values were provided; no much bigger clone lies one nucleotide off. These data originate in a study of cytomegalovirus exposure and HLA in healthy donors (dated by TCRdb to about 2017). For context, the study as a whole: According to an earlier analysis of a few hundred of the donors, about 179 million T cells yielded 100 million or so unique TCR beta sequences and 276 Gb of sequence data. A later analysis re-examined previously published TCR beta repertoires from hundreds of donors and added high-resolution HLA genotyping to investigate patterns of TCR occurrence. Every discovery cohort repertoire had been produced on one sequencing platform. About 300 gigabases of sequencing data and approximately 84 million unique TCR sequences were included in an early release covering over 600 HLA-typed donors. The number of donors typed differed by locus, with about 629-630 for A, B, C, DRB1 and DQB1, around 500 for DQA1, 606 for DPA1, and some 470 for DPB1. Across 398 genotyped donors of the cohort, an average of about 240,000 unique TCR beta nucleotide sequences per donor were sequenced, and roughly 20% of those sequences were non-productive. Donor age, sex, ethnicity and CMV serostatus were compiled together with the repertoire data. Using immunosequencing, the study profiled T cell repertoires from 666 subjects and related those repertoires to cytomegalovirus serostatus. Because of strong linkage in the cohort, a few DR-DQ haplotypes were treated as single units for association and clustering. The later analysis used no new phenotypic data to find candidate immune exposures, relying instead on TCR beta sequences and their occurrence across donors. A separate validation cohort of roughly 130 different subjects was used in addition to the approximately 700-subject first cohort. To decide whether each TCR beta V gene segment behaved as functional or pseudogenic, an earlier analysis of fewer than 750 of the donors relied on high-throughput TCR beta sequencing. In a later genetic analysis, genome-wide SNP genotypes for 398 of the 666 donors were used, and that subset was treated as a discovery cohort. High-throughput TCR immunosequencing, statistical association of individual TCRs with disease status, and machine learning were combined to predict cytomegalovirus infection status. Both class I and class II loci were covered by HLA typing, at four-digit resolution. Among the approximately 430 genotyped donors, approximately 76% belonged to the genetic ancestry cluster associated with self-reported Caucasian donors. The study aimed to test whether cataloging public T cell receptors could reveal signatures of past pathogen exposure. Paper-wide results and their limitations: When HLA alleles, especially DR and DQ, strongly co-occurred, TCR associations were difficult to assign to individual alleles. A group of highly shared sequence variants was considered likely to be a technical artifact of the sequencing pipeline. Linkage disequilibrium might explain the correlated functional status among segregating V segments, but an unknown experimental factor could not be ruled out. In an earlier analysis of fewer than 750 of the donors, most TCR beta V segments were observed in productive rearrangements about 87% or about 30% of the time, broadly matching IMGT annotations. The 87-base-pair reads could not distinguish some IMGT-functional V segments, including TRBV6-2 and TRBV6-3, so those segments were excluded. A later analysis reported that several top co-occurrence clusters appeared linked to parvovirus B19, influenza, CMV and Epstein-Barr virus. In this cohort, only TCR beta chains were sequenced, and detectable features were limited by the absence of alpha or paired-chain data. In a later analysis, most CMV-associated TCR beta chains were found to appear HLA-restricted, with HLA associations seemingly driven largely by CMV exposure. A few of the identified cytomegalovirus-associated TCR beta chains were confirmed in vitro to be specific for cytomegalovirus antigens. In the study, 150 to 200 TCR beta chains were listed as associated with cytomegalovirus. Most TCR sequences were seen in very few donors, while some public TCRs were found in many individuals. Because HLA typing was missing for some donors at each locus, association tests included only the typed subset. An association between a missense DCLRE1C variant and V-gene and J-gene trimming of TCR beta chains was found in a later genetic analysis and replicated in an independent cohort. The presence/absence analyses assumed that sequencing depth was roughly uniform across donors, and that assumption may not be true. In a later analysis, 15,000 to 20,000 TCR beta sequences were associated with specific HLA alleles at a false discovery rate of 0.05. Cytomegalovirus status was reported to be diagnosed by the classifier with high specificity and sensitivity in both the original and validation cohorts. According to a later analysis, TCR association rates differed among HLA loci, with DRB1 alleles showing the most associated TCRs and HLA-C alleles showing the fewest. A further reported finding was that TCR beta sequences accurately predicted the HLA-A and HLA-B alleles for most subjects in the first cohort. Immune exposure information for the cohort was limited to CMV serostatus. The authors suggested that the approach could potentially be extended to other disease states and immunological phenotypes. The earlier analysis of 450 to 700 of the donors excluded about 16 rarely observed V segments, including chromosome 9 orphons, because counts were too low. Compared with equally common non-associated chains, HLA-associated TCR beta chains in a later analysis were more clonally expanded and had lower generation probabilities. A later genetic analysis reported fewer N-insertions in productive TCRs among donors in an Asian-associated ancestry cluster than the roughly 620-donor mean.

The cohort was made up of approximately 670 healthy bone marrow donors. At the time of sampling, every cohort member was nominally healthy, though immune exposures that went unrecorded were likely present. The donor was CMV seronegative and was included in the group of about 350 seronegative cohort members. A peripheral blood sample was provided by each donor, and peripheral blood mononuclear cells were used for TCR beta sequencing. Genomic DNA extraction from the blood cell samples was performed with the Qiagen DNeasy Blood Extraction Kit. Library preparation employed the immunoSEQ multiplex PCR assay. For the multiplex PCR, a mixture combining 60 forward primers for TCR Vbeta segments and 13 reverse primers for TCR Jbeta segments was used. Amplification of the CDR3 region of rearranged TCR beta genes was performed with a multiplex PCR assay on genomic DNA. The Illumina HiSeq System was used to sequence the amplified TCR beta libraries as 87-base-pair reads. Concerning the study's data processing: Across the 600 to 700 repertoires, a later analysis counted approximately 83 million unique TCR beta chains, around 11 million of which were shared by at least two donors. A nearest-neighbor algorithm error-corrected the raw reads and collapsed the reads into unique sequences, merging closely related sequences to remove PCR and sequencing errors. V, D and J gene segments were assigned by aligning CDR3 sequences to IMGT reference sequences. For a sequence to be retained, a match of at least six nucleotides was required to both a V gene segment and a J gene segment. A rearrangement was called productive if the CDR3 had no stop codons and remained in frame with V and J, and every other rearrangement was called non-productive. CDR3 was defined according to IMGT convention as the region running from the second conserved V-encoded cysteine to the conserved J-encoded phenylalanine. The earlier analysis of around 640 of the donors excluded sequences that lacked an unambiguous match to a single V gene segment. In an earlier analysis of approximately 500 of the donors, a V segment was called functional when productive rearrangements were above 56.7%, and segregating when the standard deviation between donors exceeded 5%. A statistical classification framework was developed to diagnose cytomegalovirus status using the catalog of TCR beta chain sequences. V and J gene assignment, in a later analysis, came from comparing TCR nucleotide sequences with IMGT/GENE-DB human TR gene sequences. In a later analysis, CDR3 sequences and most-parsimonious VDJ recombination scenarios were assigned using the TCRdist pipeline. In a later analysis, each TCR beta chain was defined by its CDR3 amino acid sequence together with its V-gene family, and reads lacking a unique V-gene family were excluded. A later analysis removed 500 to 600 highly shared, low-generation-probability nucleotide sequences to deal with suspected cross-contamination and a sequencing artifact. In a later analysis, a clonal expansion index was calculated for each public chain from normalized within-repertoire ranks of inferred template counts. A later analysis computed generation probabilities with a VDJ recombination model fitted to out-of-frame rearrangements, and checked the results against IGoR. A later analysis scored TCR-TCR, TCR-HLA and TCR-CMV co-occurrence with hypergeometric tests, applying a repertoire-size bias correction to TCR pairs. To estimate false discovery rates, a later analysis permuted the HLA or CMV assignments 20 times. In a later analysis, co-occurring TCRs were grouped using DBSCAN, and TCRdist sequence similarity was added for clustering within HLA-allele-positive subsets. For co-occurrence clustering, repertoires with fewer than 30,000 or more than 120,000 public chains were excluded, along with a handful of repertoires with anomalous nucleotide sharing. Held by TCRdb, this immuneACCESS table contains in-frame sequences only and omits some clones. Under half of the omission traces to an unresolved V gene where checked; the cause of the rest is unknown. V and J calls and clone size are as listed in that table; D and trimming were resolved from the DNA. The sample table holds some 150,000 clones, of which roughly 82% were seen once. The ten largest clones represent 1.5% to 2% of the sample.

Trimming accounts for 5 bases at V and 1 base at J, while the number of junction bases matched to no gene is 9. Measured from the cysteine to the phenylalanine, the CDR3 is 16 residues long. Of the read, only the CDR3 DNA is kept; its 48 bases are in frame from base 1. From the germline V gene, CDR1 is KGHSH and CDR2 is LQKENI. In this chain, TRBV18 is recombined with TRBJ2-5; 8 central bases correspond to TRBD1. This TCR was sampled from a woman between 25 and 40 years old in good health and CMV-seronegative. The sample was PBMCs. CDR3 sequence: CASSTRTGTGQETQYF. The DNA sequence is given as TGTGCCAGCTCAACTCGCACCGGGACAGGCCAAGAGACCCAGTACTTC.